Each of the 25 T cell receptor beta chains below was sequenced from the same sample in a study of cytomegalovirus exposure and HLA in healthy donors. Clones were sequenced by immunoSEQ multiplex PCR, and TCRdb holds only the in-frame ones, with some missing. This table has about 270,000 clones, 80% to 90% appearing once. Sequences were obtained from PBMCs. These receptors all stem from a woman between 18 and 30 years old in good health and CMV-seronegative.

This clone was picked up a small number of times. This sequence joins TRBV28 and TRBJ1-2; D is uncertain. The V end lost 4 bases, the J end lost 8 bases, and 17 bases lay between the germline ends. The CDR3 contains 14 residues. CDR1 is MDHEN and CDR2 is SYDVKM in the germline V gene. The CDR3 here is CASSSISPPSGYTF. The CDR3 DNA follows: TGTGCCAGCAGTTCAATTAGTCCCCCGAGCGGCTACACCTTC.

The V and J genes are TRBV6-5 and TRBJ1-1; D unresolved. Germline CDR1 reads MNHEY; CDR2 reads SVGAGI. Trimming stripped 11 bases from V and 8 bases from J, with 6 bases between. The CDR3 loop spans 8 amino acids. For the CDR3, the DNA is TGTGCCGCACTAGAAGCTTTCTTT. Translating gives CAALEAFF.

The V call is TRBV5-1, the J call TRBJ1-2, with 10 bases matching TRBD1. The CDR3 length is 15 residues. CDR1 and CDR2 from the germline V gene are SGHRS and YFSETQ. V dropped 0 bases and J dropped 3; count of bases not matched to a gene: 2. The CDR3 DNA reads TGCGCCAGCAGCTTGGAGGGACAGGGGTACTATGGCTACACCTTC. It specifies CASSLEGQGYYGYTF.

This chain connects TRBV5-1 to TRBJ1-3, with D unresolved. V gave up 6 bases and J gave up 3 bases, with 7 bases separating them. The CDR3 extends over 12 amino acids. Germline loops: CDR1 SGHRS, CDR2 YFSETQ. The DNA of the CDR3 is TGCGCCAGCAACGGAGATGGAAACACCATATATTTT. Its protein product is CASNGDGNTIYF.

The V call is TRBV18, the J call TRBJ2-5; 10 bases are shared with TRBD1. The ends lost 2 bases at V and 1 base at J; junction bases unmatched: 1. CDR1 KGHSH and CDR2 LQKENI come from the germline V gene. The CDR3 runs 15 residues. The CDR3 protein is CASSPGTGVQETQYF. CDR3 bases: TGTGCCAGCTCACCAGGGACAGGGGTCCAAGAGACCCAGTACTTC. The entire variable domain, with the rest obtained from reference TRBV18 and TRBJ2-5, is as follows: NAGVMQNPRHLVRRRGQEARLRCSPMKGHSHVYWYRQLPEEGLKFMVYLQKENIIDESGMPKERFSAEFPKEGPSILRIQQVVRGDSAAYFCASSPGTGVQETQYFGPGTRLLVL.

The J gene is TRBJ2-1, the V gene TRBV9; 10 positions agree with TRBD1. This CDR3 contains 16 residues. J was trimmed by 5 bases and V by 3 bases; bases with no gene match: 8. Germline values: CDR1 SGDLS, CDR2 YYNGEE. The CDR3 DNA reads as TGTGCCAGCAGCGCCCGACAGGGGGCGGCCCACAATGAGCAGTTCTTC. This gives the protein CASSARQGAAHNEQFF.

The V call is TRBV4-3, the J call TRBJ1-6; possible D gene TRBD1, 5 bases. The V gene's germline CDR1 is LGHNA and CDR2 YSLEER. This CDR3 comprises 15 residues. The ends were cut back, 0 bases at V and 10 bases at J, with 13 bases in the middle. Here the CDR3 DNA reads TGCGCCAGCAGCCAAGACGTTTCAGGGAGGTCACCCCTCCACTTT. It yields the protein CASSQDVSGRSPLHF.

This chain joins TRBV5-4 and TRBJ2-7; D perhaps matches TRBD1 (7 bases). Germline V CDR1 and CDR2: SGHNT, YYREEE (reference sequence). The V end was cut by 5 bases, the J end by 5 bases, with 14 bases between. The CDR3 length is 13 residues. CDR3 protein: CASRPQGGNEQYF. The CDR3 DNA follows: TGTGCCAGCAGGCCTCAGGGGGGTAACGAGCAGTACTTC.

The gene calls are TRBV6-5 and TRBJ1-2; D gene unclear. With 2 bases removed from V and 9 bases from J, the gap between germline ends came to 10 bases. The germline CDR1 and CDR2 sequences are MNHEY and SVGAGI. This CDR3 region has 12 residues. The CDR3 DNA is TGTGCCAGCAGTTACGACGGGTTTAGCTACACCTTC. Protein product: CASSYDGFSYTF.

The chain links TRBV19 to TRBJ1-5; tentatively, D is TRBD1 (6 bases). CDR3 size: 13 residues. Germline CDR1 is LNHDA and CDR2 is SQIVND (reference sequence). Trimming took off 6 bases at V and 1 base at J, with 7 bases between the two ends. The CDR3 reads CASSGQSNQPQHF. The CDR3 DNA reads as TGTGCCAGTAGCGGACAGAGCAATCAGCCCCAGCATTTT.

The chain uses TRBV5-1 and TRBJ1-2; unclear D gene. The CDR3 extends over 15 amino acids. Deletions cut 5 bases from V and 8 bases from J, with 22 bases between. Germline V lookup: CDR1 SGHRS, CDR2 YFSETQ. This chain's CDR3 is CASRLSGQALRGYTF. The DNA of the CDR3 is TGCGCCAGCAGACTCAGTGGCCAGGCCCTTCGGGGCTACACCTTC. Looking up the rest from reference TRBV5-1 and TRBJ1-2 gives the full variable domain: KAGVTQTPRYLIKTRGQQVTLSCSPISGHRSVSWYQQTPGQGLQFLFEYFSETQRNKGNFPGRFSGRQFSNSRSEMNVSTLELGDSALYLCASRLSGQALRGYTFGSGTRLTVV.

The V gene is TRBV7-2, the J gene TRBJ1-5, with a tentative D call TRBD1 (5 bases). The CDR3 loop spans 15 amino acids. Trimming shortened V by 1 base and J by 6 bases, and 13 bases separated the two germline ends. Germline V gene data show CDR1 as SGHTA and CDR2 as FQGNSA. The DNA of the CDR3 is TGTGCCAGCAGCTTAGATTGGGGGGTAGTTCAGCCCCAGCATTTT. Its protein is CASSLDWGVVQPQHF.

This clone was observed a single time. The V gene is TRBV2, the J gene TRBJ1-2; unclear D gene. CDR3 length: 15 residues. The germline V and J ends were trimmed by 5 bases and 6 bases, with 19 bases remaining between them. In germline, CDR1 is SNHLY, CDR2 FYNNEI. CDR3 protein: CASSSRERVDHGYTF. Here the CDR3 DNA reads TGTGCCAGCAGTTCCCGGGAGAGGGTGGATCATGGCTACACCTTC. Full variable domain (remainder filled in from reference TRBV2 and TRBJ1-2): EPEVTQTPSHQVTQMGQEVILRCVPISNHLYFYWYRQILGQKVEFLVSFYNNEISEKSEIFDDQFSVERPDGSNFTLKIRSTKLEDSAMYFCASSSRERVDHGYTFGSGTRLTVV.

The V call is TRBV6-5, the J call TRBJ2-2; TRBD1 aligns across 10 bases. This CDR3 spans 13 amino acids. J gave up 4 bases and V 10 bases, and 3 bases lay outside the gene matches. CDR1 is MNHEY and CDR2 is SVGAGI in the germline V gene. The CDR3 is CAIRTGGTGELFF. The CDR3 nucleotides are TGTGCCATAAGGACAGGGGGCACCGGGGAGCTGTTTTTT.

This clone came up a few times. CDR3 nucleotide sequence: TGCGCCAGCAGCCAAGAGGGGGCGAAGACCTATGGCTACACCTTC. It encodes CASSQEGAKTYGYTF. The V gene is TRBV4-1, the J gene TRBJ1-2; weak D call: TRBD1 (6 bases). Trimming shortened V by 0 bases and J by 4 bases, and 12 bases separated the two germline ends. In germline, CDR1 is MGHRA, CDR2 YSYEKL. The CDR3 length is 15 residues.

CDR3 sequence (DNA): TGCGCCAGCAGTTCGGCGGCATCGAACACCGGGGAGCTGTTTTTT. Its protein is CASSSAASNTGELFF. The genes are TRBV5-1 and TRBJ2-2; D unclear. V lost 5 bases and J lost 0, with 11 bases in between. From germline, CDR1 is SGHRS and CDR2 YFSETQ. The CDR3 length is 15 residues.

V and J are TRBV6-1 and TRBJ2-3; 9 bases map to TRBD2. J was trimmed by 5 bases and V by 0 bases; bases with no gene match: 12. The germline V gene has CDR1 MNHNS and CDR2 SASEGT. The CDR3 length is 18 residues. CDR3 sequence reads: CASSEALPVAGAGDTQYF. The CDR3 DNA sequence: TGTGCCAGCAGTGAAGCTTTGCCCGTAGCGGGAGCGGGAGATACGCAGTATTTT.

J is TRBJ1-4 and V is TRBV10-2; D gene uncertain. Germline-derived CDR1 and CDR2 are WSHSY and SAAADI. This CDR3 contains 15 residues. V lost 3 bases and J lost 5, with 13 bases in between. The CDR3 sequence is CASSDPPSGNEKLFF. As DNA, the CDR3 is TGCGCCAGCAGTGACCCCCCGAGCGGGAATGAAAAACTGTTTTTT.

This sequence joins TRBV7-9 and TRBJ1-5; TRBD1 aligns across 8 bases. The germline V gene has CDR1 SEHNR and CDR2 FQNEAQ (reference sequence). The V gene end was trimmed by 5 bases and the J gene end by 0 bases; junction bases not matched to a gene: 3. There are 15 residues in the CDR3. The CDR3 reads CASSQGAYSNQPQHF. The CDR3 DNA reads TGTGCCAGCAGCCAGGGGGCCTATAGCAATCAGCCCCAGCATTTT.

This clone was detected once. The V gene is TRBV16, the J gene TRBJ1-2, with D hard to call. There are 16 residues in the CDR3. V lost 0 bases, J lost 8 bases, and 19 bases lay in between. Germline values: CDR1 KGHSY, CDR2 FQNENV. Here the CDR3 reads CASSQSGSVGGRGYTF. The CDR3 DNA is TGTGCCAGCAGCCAATCGGGAAGCGTCGGCGGGCGAGGCTACACCTTC.

The chain is built from TRBV29-1 and TRBJ2-2; D possibly corresponds to TRBD2 (6 bases). Germline V lookup: CDR1 SQVTM, CDR2 ANQGSEA. V lost 5 bases and J lost 5, with 9 bases in between. The CDR3 loop spans 12 amino acids. CDR3 bases: TGCAGCGTTATCGGGGGAACCGGGGAGCTGTTTTTT. It is translated as CSVIGGTGELFF.

The chain links TRBV28 to TRBJ1-6; perhaps TRBD1 as D (6 bases). V was pared by 8 bases and J by 6 bases, with 11 bases between. There are 13 residues in the CDR3. Germline loops: CDR1 MDHEN, CDR2 SYDVKM. CDR3 region: CASGGAVNSPLHF. CDR3 nucleotide sequence: TGTGCCAGCGGGGGGGCCGTTAATTCACCCCTCCACTTT. Together with reference TRBV28 and TRBJ1-6, the CDR3 gives the full variable domain: DVKVTQSSRYLVKRTGEKVFLECVQDMDHENMFWYRQDPGLGLRLIYFSYDVKMKEKGDIPEGYSVSREKKERFSLILESASTNQTSMYLCASGGAVNSPLHFGNGTRLTVT.

This clone was recorded only once. The CDR3 is CASSPDRGRGDTQYF. The CDR3 DNA follows: TGTGCCAGCAGTCCGGACAGGGGCCGTGGAGATACGCAGTATTTT. The rearrangement links TRBV6-5 to TRBJ2-3, with 9 positions matching TRBD1. The germline CDR1 and CDR2 sequences are MNHEY and SVGAGI. Trimming cost V 5 bases and J 5 bases; bases outside gene matches: 8. The CDR3 contains 15 residues.

This clone showed up just once. The genes are TRBV5-1 and TRBJ1-4; 7 bases fit TRBD1. CDR3 length equals 15 residues. The V gene end was trimmed by 0 bases and the J gene end by 8 bases; junction bases not matched to a gene: 7. Germline values: CDR1 SGHRS, CDR2 YFSETQ. The CDR3 DNA follows: TGCGCCAGCAGCTTGGAGAGGGGGCTGGGGGAAAAACTGTTTTTT. Its translation: CASSLERGLGEKLFF.

This rearrangement joins TRBV30 to TRBJ1-2; 7 positions match TRBD1. Trimming cost V 2 bases and J 5 bases; bases outside gene matches: 11. Per germline, CDR1 GTSNPN and CDR2 SVGIG (reference sequence). CDR3 length equals 15 residues. CDR3 sequence (DNA): TGTGCCTGGAGTACGCTAAACAGGGGTCGGTATGGCTACACCTTC. It specifies CAWSTLNRGRYGYTF.